This T cell receptor beta chain was identified in a study of molecular identifiers for immune sequencing clone quantification. Study results and caveats: Shared barcodes on identical TCR molecules could underestimate the sizes of highly expanded clones.

Concerning this clonotype itself: Its specificity is unknown.

Germline CDR1 LGHNA, CDR2 YSLEER. The CDR3 runs to 16 residues. The V gene end was trimmed by 0 bases and the J gene end by 3 bases; junction bases not matched to a gene: 6. Via MiXCR, TCRdb re-called the PCR reads, giving one row per CDR3 protein. The data contain about 500,000 distinct CDR3 sequences, roughly 24% of them seen just once; the ten biggest clones take up over 0.6%. Sequenced material: naive CD8+ T cells from blood, with Jurkat cell RNA spiked in. Subset defined: FACS-sorted CD8+CD4-CCR7+CD45RA+ naive T cells. The clonotype was recovered from a human donor in good health. Some libraries in this study had Jurkat cell RNA spiked in. The rearrangement uses TRBV4-3 and TRBJ2-7; TRBD1 matches at 9 bases. The chain's CDR3 is CASSQDITGGRYEQYF. CDR3 nucleotides: TGCGCCAGCAGCCAAGATATTACAGGGGGCCGCTACGAGCAGTACTTC.